The rows below give T cell receptor beta chains drawn from one sample of a study of multiple sclerosis patients with progressive multifocal leukoencephalopathy. Method: immunoSEQ multiplex PCR; TCRdb's copy keeps in-frame clones and lacks some. The sample has around 27,000 clones, around 90% seen once. Sequenced material: PBMCs, taken from a patient treated with natalizumab. The receptors derive from a human donor with multiple sclerosis. The CDR3 runs from the conserved cysteine through the conserved F or W. The D gene is left open where the match is weak. Clone size appears in some rows only: once, few, many, or a class for an expanded clone.

j_call v_call clone_size d_call cdr3_length cdr3_nt cdr3_aa
TRBJ1-1 TRBV15 NA NA 14 TGTGCCACCAGCAGAGATCCGGGTGTCACTGAAGCTTTCTTT CATSRDPGVTEAFF
TRBJ1-1 TRBV5-1 NA TRBD1 14 TGCGCCAGCAGGTACAGGGGGATAGGTACTGAAGCTTTCTTT CASRYRGIGTEAFF
TRBJ1-2 TRBV27 NA TRBD1 15 TGTGCCAGCAGCGGTTCGGACAGGTCAATTTATGGCTACACCTTC CASSGSDRSIYGYTF
TRBJ1-3 TRBV5-1 NA NA 12 TGCGCCAGCAGCTTGGGTGGGGACACCATATATTTT CASSLGGDTIYF
TRBJ1-4 TRBV9 NA NA 13 TGTGCCAGCAGCCGTGCGGGGGGTGAAAAACTGTTTTTT CASSRAGGEKLFF
TRBJ1-6 TRBV10-2 NA NA 17 TGCGCCAGCACCGAGGGTCCGGTTAGCTCCTATAATTCACCCCTCCACTTT CASTEGPVSSYNSPLHF
TRBJ2-7 TRBV9 NA NA 13 TGTGCCAGCAGCGTCGGCCCTGTCTACGAGCAGTACTTC CASSVGPVYEQYF
TRBJ2-3 TRBV4-3 NA TRBD2 17 TGCGCCAGCAGCCAAGATAAATCGCGGGGAGGGGCAGATACGCAGTATTTT CASSQDKSRGGADTQYF
TRBJ2-7 TRBV6-5 few NA 15 TGTGCCAGCACCAATGGGGGACCCGCCAACAGAGAGCAGTACTTC CASTNGGPANREQYF
TRBJ2-7 TRBV7-8 NA NA 16 TGTGCCAGCAGCCCCCGGACAGCTTCCTACTCCTACGAGCAGTACTTC CASSPRTASYSYEQYF